The source of this T cell receptor beta chain is a study of OX40 agonist ivuxolimab in advanced cancers. Across the whole study: A diagnosis of hepatocellular carcinoma, melanoma, renal cell or head and neck cancer was present in dose-escalation patients. Study-wide points: Specificity for antigen went undetermined in the expanded peripheral T cells. Clonal expansion from baseline to week 6 occurred in both CD4+ and CD8+ T cells. CD4+ T cells averaged fewer expanded clones than CD8+ T cells.

Notes on this clone: Its antigen remains unidentified.

Looked up from germline, CDR1 is SEHNR and CDR2 is FQNEAQ (reference sequence). The CDR3 consists of 16 residues. Germline trimming cut 1 base from V and 2 bases from J; bases unmatched to any gene: 7. Produced via immunoSEQ multiplex PCR; TCRdb's table is partial and in-frame only. The table lists tens of thousands of clones, roughly 89% of them singletons. This TCR came from an adult with an advanced solid tumor such as melanoma, head and neck, liver or kidney cancer. This chain links TRBV7-9 with TRBJ2-7; 8 bases are a match to TRBD1. Specimen: CD4+ or CD8+ T cells sorted from blood, collected in a trial of the OX40 agonist ivuxolimab. CDR3 residues: CASSLGPGTGPYEQYF. DNA for the CDR3: TGTGCCAGCAGCTTAGGGCCCGGGACAGGCCCCTACGAGCAGTACTTC.